The 22 T cell receptor beta chains given below trace back to one sample, sequenced in a study of blood T cell repertoires in COVID-19. TCRdb keeps only in-frame clones here, not all; method: immunoSEQ multiplex PCR. The table shows some 160,000 clones, with 85% to 90% occurring only once. Sequenced sample: peripheral blood. Receptors originate from a woman in her fifties or sixties with active COVID-19.

The CDR3 sequence is CASSLDNWDTFGTGELFF. The CDR3 nucleotides are TGTGCCAGCAGCTTAGATAATTGGGACACCTTCGGCACCGGGGAGCTGTTTTTT. The V gene is TRBV11-3, the J gene TRBJ2-2, with a weak D call TRBD1 (6 bases). V was cut by 0 bases and J by 4 bases, with 18 bases left in between. The CDR3 is made up of 18 amino acids. Germline V gives CDR1 SGHNT, CDR2 YENEEA.

The genes are TRBV7-9 and TRBJ2-7, with TRBD2 identical over 13 bases. Trimming at V came to 1 base and at J to 0 bases, leaving 6 bases not matched to a gene. Germline CDR1 and CDR2: SEHNR and FQNEAQ (reference sequence). This CDR3 contains 18 residues. This chain's CDR3 is CASSLGEWTSGSSYEQYF. The CDR3 nucleotides read TGTGCCAGCAGCTTAGGCGAGTGGACTAGCGGGAGCTCCTACGAGCAGTACTTC.

This clone was counted a single time. J is TRBJ1-5 and V is TRBV5-1, with D maybe TRBD1 (5 bases). The length of the CDR3 is 15 residues. V lost 2 bases to trimming and J lost 4 bases, with 13 bases between them. Germline V lookup: CDR1 SGHRS, CDR2 YFSETQ. CDR3 sequence reads: CASSFGGGENQPQHF. CDR3 nucleotide sequence: TGCGCCAGCAGCTTCGGGGGTGGGGAAAATCAGCCCCAGCATTTT.

The chain has TRBV4-2 and TRBJ1-1, with 7 bases lining up with TRBD1. CDR3 size: 14 residues. V lost 4 bases, J lost 4 bases, and 6 bases stayed unmatched. Per the germline V gene, CDR1 is LGHNA and CDR2 is YNFKEQ. The CDR3 nucleotides read TGTGCCAGCAGCCTTGACAGGGTGGGCACTGAAGCTTTCTTT. Protein product: CASSLDRVGTEAFF.

The chain combines TRBV27 with TRBJ2-1; 8 bases agree with TRBD1. Trimming at V came to 4 bases and at J to 6 bases, leaving 8 bases not matched to a gene. CDR3 length: 15 residues. Germline-derived CDR1 and CDR2 are MNHEY and SMNVEV (reference sequence). The CDR3 DNA reads TGTGCCAGCAGTTCCCGGACAGGGATTGGCAATGAGCAGTTCTTC. This codes for CASSSRTGIGNEQFF.

This clone showed up just once. The V and J genes are TRBV19 and TRBJ2-3, with TRBD2 matching over 12 bases. Germline lookup yields CDR1 LNHDA and CDR2 SQIVND (reference sequence). V shed 7 bases, J shed 6 bases, and the junction held 8 bases outside the gene matches. CDR3 length equals 15 residues. CDR3 loop: CASTERTSGIDTQYF. The DNA of the CDR3 is TGTGCCAGTACGGAACGGACTAGCGGGATTGATACGCAGTATTTT.

This chain links TRBV7-3 with TRBJ2-1; 9 nucleotides agree with TRBD2. CDR1 is SGHTA, CDR2 FQGTGA, per germline. Trimming took 5 bases from V and 7 from J; bases not matched to a gene: 6. The CDR3 contains 14 residues. In nucleotides, the CDR3 is TGTGCCAGCAGCGCGGGGGGGAAATTAAATGAGCAGTTCTTC. As protein: CASSAGGKLNEQFF.

A single count supports this clone. This chain links TRBV11-3 with TRBJ2-3; TRBD2 matches at 10 bases. This CDR3 region has 15 residues. Germline assignment: CDR1 SGHNT and CDR2 YENEEA. Trimming at V came to 1 base and at J to 6 bases, leaving 4 bases not matched to a gene. CDR3 loop: CASSLGLAGADTQYF. The CDR3 bases are TGTGCCAGCAGCTTAGGTCTAGCGGGAGCTGATACGCAGTATTTT.

The V gene is TRBV6-2 or TRBV6-3, the J gene TRBJ2-7; D unresolved. With 0 bases removed from V and 4 bases from J, the gap between germline ends came to 19 bases. Germline values: CDR1 MNHEY, CDR2 SVGEGT. This CDR3 spans 17 amino acids. The CDR3 protein is CASSYSRTFPPSYEQYF. The DNA for the CDR3 is TGTGCCAGCAGTTACTCGAGAACCTTCCCCCCGAGTTACGAGCAGTACTTC.

A single count supports this clone. The chain employs TRBV7-9 and TRBJ2-2, with TRBD1 identical over 9 bases. The CDR3 is 16 residues long. From germline, CDR1 is SEHNR and CDR2 FQNEAQ (reference sequence). The trim removed 5 bases at V and 6 bases at J, leaving 10 bases unmatched. This chain's CDR3 is CASSQSGQGLAGELFF. The CDR3 nucleotides are TGTGCCAGCAGCCAATCAGGACAGGGGCTGGCCGGGGAGCTGTTTTTT.

This chain uses TRBV9 with TRBJ1-2; tentatively, D is TRBD1 (6 bases). Per germline, CDR1 SGDLS and CDR2 YYNGEE. Trimming removed 4 bases at V and 4 bases at J, with 17 bases between. The CDR3 runs to 15 residues. The chain's CDR3 is CASSPPTGLGYGYTF. CDR3 nucleotide sequence: TGTGCCAGCAGCCCTCCCACAGGGCTGGGCTATGGCTACACCTTC.

The V gene is TRBV9, the J gene TRBJ1-5, with D tentatively TRBD1 (5 bases). Trimming removed 4 bases from V and 3 bases from J, with 14 bases in between. CDR3 length equals 15 residues. Germline CDR1 and CDR2: SGDLS and YYNGEE. DNA of the CDR3: TGTGCCAGCAGCCTACTCGCAGGGTACAATCAGCCCCAGCATTTT. Its protein is CASSLLAGYNQPQHF.

The chain uses TRBV19 and TRBJ1-5; TRBD1 aligns across 7 bases. Trimming cost V 7 bases and J 1 base; bases outside gene matches: 4. The CDR3 is 14 amino acids. Germline CDR1 LNHDA, CDR2 SQIVND (reference sequence). The CDR3: CASTKTGSNQPQHF. In DNA form, the CDR3 reads TGTGCCAGTACTAAGACAGGGAGCAATCAGCCCCAGCATTTT.

This chain joins TRBV4-3 and TRBJ1-5; TRBD1 matches 9 bases. V shed 0 bases and J 4 bases; nucleotides not matched to a gene: 1. Germline-derived CDR1 and CDR2 are LGHNA and YSLEER. CDR3 length: 15 residues. CDR3 coding DNA: TGCGCCAGCAGCCAAGAGACAGGGGGGAATCAGCCCCAGCATTTT. It translates to CASSQETGGNQPQHF.

The chain is built from TRBV29-1 and TRBJ2-7; 8 bases align to TRBD2. The CDR3 has 16 residues. Losses at the gene ends were 5 bases for V and 3 bases for J; bases not matched to a gene: 15. Germline lookup yields CDR1 SQVTM and CDR2 ANQGSEA. DNA for the CDR3: TGCAGCGTTAAGGGCCTCGTCGGGAGGGCTATCTACGAGCAGTACTTC. The encoded protein is CSVKGLVGRAIYEQYF.

This sequence joins TRBV6-6 and TRBJ2-3; D gene ambiguous. This CDR3 has 13 residues. Trimming shortened V by 8 bases and J by 2 bases, and 11 bases separated the two germline ends. CDR1 is MNHNY and CDR2 is SVGAGI in the germline V gene (reference sequence). CDR3 nucleotide sequence: TGTGCCAGCTGGGCATCAGACACAGATACGCAGTATTTT. Residues: CASWASDTDTQYF.

V is TRBV5-1 and J is TRBJ2-7; D not certain. The V end lost 4 bases, the J end lost 5 bases, and 19 bases lay between the germline ends. The CDR3 has 15 residues. Germline values: CDR1 SGHRS, CDR2 YFSETQ. CDR3 residues: CASSRGPPLLDEQYF. In nucleotides, the CDR3 is TGCGCCAGCAGCCGTGGGCCGCCCTTACTCGACGAGCAGTACTTC.

The chain is built from TRBV5-1 and TRBJ2-2; D is undetermined. V was clipped by 2 bases and J by 5 bases, with 13 bases between them. The CDR3 totals 15 residues. Germline assignment: CDR1 SGHRS and CDR2 YFSETQ. The CDR3: CASSFFTVGTGELFF. For the CDR3, the DNA is TGCGCCAGCAGCTTCTTCACTGTCGGTACCGGGGAGCTGTTTTTT.

The gene calls are TRBV27 and TRBJ1-2; D is undetermined. The V and J ends lost 2 bases and 4 bases respectively, with 14 bases between them. The CDR3 runs 15 residues. The germline gives CDR1 MNHEY, CDR2 SMNVEV (reference sequence). The CDR3 nucleotides are TGTGCCAGCAGTTTAATAGCGCAGGAGGGCTATGGCTACACCTTC. It yields the protein CASSLIAQEGYGYTF.

The chain links TRBV7-9 to TRBJ2-7, with 9 bases that match TRBD2. The CDR3 spans 17 residues. After removal of 6 bases from V and 1 base from J, the junction contained 13 bases not matched to a gene. Germline values: CDR1 SEHNR, CDR2 FQNEAQ (reference sequence). CDR3 in amino acids: CASRRDRLADKSYEQYF. DNA of the CDR3: TGTGCCAGCAGAAGAGATCGACTAGCGGATAAATCCTACGAGCAGTACTTC.

The chain carries TRBV6-2 or TRBV6-3 and TRBJ2-1; D perhaps matches TRBD2 (5 bases). This CDR3 contains 19 residues. Trimming shortened V by 0 bases and J by 0 bases, and 18 bases separated the two germline ends. Per germline, CDR1 MNHEY and CDR2 SVGEGT. The CDR3 DNA is TGTGCCAGCAGTTACTCATCAACGGCTAGCTTTAGCTCCTACAATGAGCAGTTCTTC. It yields the protein CASSYSSTASFSSYNEQFF.

Here the CDR3 reads CASSTRQGATGANVLTF. The CDR3 DNA follows: TGTGCCAGCAGCACCCGACAGGGAGCGACTGGGGCCAACGTCCTGACTTTC. The J gene is TRBJ2-6, the V gene TRBV4-2, with TRBD1 identical over 7 bases. CDR3 length equals 17 residues. The J segment lost 2 bases and the V segment lost 5 bases, leaving 9 bases of the junction unmatched. Germline V gives CDR1 LGHNA, CDR2 YNFKEQ.